This is a list of T cell receptor beta chains from one sample in a study of T cell responses to AZD1222 COVID-19 vaccine. The data were produced by immunoSEQ multiplex PCR, yet TCRdb's version contains in-frame clones alone and is incomplete. The table lists 55,000 to 75,000 clones, 75% to 85% of them singletons. Specimen: peripheral blood, collected on day 0 of MenACWY control vaccination. These receptor sequences come from an adult in good health. CDR3s include the opening cysteine and the closing phenylalanine or tryptophan. D genes are given only for firm matches. Size values are once, few and many counts, or a class for expanded clones, and some rows have none.

V gene: TRBV7-6
J gene: TRBJ1-3
D gene: .
clone size: .
CDR3 protein: CASSLDRGRGSGNTIYF
CDR3 DNA: TGTGCCAGCAGCTTAGATCGGGGGAGAGGATCTGGAAACACCATATATTTT

V gene: TRBV9
J gene: TRBJ1-1
D gene: .
clone size: .
CDR3 protein: CASSVDHNTEAFF
CDR3 DNA: TGTGCCAGCAGCGTAGATCACAACACTGAAGCTTTCTTT

V gene: TRBV5-4
J gene: TRBJ1-2
D gene: TRBD1
clone size: .
CDR3 protein: CASSLAGQGVYYGYTF
CDR3 DNA: TGTGCCAGCAGCTTGGCGGGGCAGGGGGTGTACTATGGCTACACCTTC

V gene: TRBV11-1
J gene: TRBJ2-7
D gene: TRBD1
clone size: .
CDR3 protein: CASSRGDRESDEQYF
CDR3 DNA: TGTGCCAGCAGCCGAGGGGACAGGGAGTCAGACGAGCAGTACTTC

V gene: TRBV18
J gene: TRBJ2-3
D gene: TRBD1
clone size: .
CDR3 protein: CASSYGQGATDTQYF
CDR3 DNA: TGTGCCAGCTCTTATGGACAGGGGGCTACAGATACGCAGTATTTT

V gene: TRBV5-1
J gene: TRBJ1-1
D gene: .
clone size: .
CDR3 protein: CASRSENTEAFF
CDR3 DNA: TGCGCCAGCAGGTCAGAGAACACTGAAGCTTTCTTT

V gene: TRBV7-9
J gene: TRBJ2-7
D gene: .
clone size: few
CDR3 protein: CASSNSLREQYF
CDR3 DNA: TGTGCCAGCAGCAACAGTCTCCGCGAGCAGTACTTC

V gene: TRBV28
J gene: TRBJ1-2
D gene: TRBD1
clone size: few
CDR3 protein: CASRPGTGVYGYTF
CDR3 DNA: TGTGCCAGCAGGCCCGGGACAGGGGTCTATGGCTACACCTTC

V gene: TRBV28
J gene: TRBJ1-1
D gene: .
clone size: .
CDR3 protein: CASRPAGGEAFF
CDR3 DNA: TGTGCCAGCAGGCCCGCGGGAGGTGAAGCTTTCTTT

V gene: TRBV6-1
J gene: TRBJ1-2
D gene: .
clone size: .
CDR3 protein: CASSEARVGHLLNYGYTF
CDR3 DNA: TGTGCCAGCAGTGAAGCGAGGGTAGGGCACCTACTAAACTATGGCTACACCTTC

V gene: TRBV6-5
J gene: TRBJ2-5
D gene: .
clone size: .
CDR3 protein: CASSRDIAEETQYF
CDR3 DNA: TGTGCCAGCAGTAGGGACATAGCCGAAGAGACCCAGTACTTC

V gene: TRBV5-1
J gene: TRBJ2-3
D gene: TRBD2
clone size: .
CDR3 protein: CASSSGLAGAYTDTQYF
CDR3 DNA: TGCGCCAGCAGCTCAGGACTAGCGGGGGCCTACACAGATACGCAGTATTTT

V gene: TRBV6-6
J gene: TRBJ2-2
D gene: TRBD1
clone size: once
CDR3 protein: CASRERQGNTGELFF
CDR3 DNA: TGTGCCAGCAGAGAGAGACAGGGAAACACCGGGGAGCTGTTTTTT

V gene: TRBV6-1
J gene: TRBJ2-7
D gene: TRBD1
clone size: .
CDR3 protein: CASSEEGTGGYEQYF
CDR3 DNA: TGTGCCAGCAGTGAAGAAGGGACAGGGGGCTACGAGCAGTACTTC

V gene: TRBV19
J gene: TRBJ2-1
D gene: TRBD2
clone size: .
CDR3 protein: CASSIASGFYNEQFF
CDR3 DNA: TGTGCCAGTAGTATTGCTAGCGGGTTTTACAATGAGCAGTTCTTC

V gene: TRBV6-1
J gene: TRBJ1-2
D gene: .
clone size: .
CDR3 protein: CASSEIGAGGYTF
CDR3 DNA: TGTGCCAGCAGTGAGATCGGGGCAGGTGGCTACACCTTC

V gene: TRBV2
J gene: TRBJ1-5
D gene: .
clone size: .
CDR3 protein: CASMKAPNQPQHF
CDR3 DNA: TGTGCCAGCATGAAGGCCCCCAATCAGCCCCAGCATTTT

V gene: TRBV14
J gene: TRBJ2-5
D gene: TRBD1
clone size: .
CDR3 protein: CASSRLQGASKTQYF
CDR3 DNA: TGTGCCAGCAGCCGACTGCAGGGGGCCTCAAAGACCCAGTACTTC

V gene: TRBV28
J gene: TRBJ1-2
D gene: .
clone size: .
CDR3 protein: CASSRDLNYGYTF
CDR3 DNA: TGTGCCAGCAGTAGGGACCTTAACTATGGCTACACCTTC

V gene: TRBV5-1
J gene: TRBJ1-1
D gene: .
clone size: .
CDR3 protein: CASSLQTGNTEAFF
CDR3 DNA: TGCGCCAGCAGCTTGCAGACAGGGAACACTGAAGCTTTCTTT

V gene: TRBV28
J gene: TRBJ1-4
D gene: TRBD1
clone size: .
CDR3 protein: CASRGTGATNEKLFF
CDR3 DNA: TGTGCCAGCAGGGGGACAGGGGCAACTAATGAAAAACTGTTTTTT

V gene: TRBV27
J gene: TRBJ1-5
D gene: .
clone size: .
CDR3 protein: CASSLSGWAQPQHF
CDR3 DNA: TGTGCCAGCAGTTTATCAGGTTGGGCTCAGCCCCAGCATTTT

V gene: TRBV12-3/TRBV12-4
J gene: TRBJ1-2
D gene: .
clone size: .
CDR3 protein: CASSFTGYHGYTF
CDR3 DNA: TGTGCCAGCAGTTTCACAGGGTATCATGGCTACACCTTC

V gene: TRBV19
J gene: TRBJ1-5
D gene: .
clone size: .
CDR3 protein: CASSQTDRYSNQPQHF
CDR3 DNA: TGTGCCAGTAGTCAAACAGACAGATATAGCAATCAGCCCCAGCATTTT

V gene: TRBV7-2
J gene: TRBJ2-5
D gene: TRBD2
clone size: .
CDR3 protein: CASSLAVGSGGVTQYF
CDR3 DNA: TGTGCCAGCAGCTTAGCGGTTGGTAGCGGGGGGGTAACCCAGTACTTC

V gene: TRBV29-1
J gene: TRBJ1-4
D gene: TRBD1
clone size: .
CDR3 protein: CSVRGTGATNEKLFF
CDR3 DNA: TGCAGCGTTAGGGGGACAGGGGCAACTAATGAAAAACTGTTTTTT

V gene: TRBV12-3/TRBV12-4
J gene: TRBJ2-7
D gene: .
clone size: .
CDR3 protein: CASSFRISYEQYF
CDR3 DNA: TGTGCCAGCAGTTTCCGGATTTCCTACGAGCAGTACTTC

V gene: TRBV4-1
J gene: TRBJ1-2
D gene: TRBD1
clone size: .
CDR3 protein: CASSQEADRGYGYTF
CDR3 DNA: TGCGCCAGCAGCCAAGAAGCGGACAGGGGCTATGGCTACACCTTC

V gene: TRBV9
J gene: TRBJ1-2
D gene: .
clone size: .
CDR3 protein: CASSPEEGRGSYGYTF
CDR3 DNA: TGTGCCAGCAGCCCAGAGGAGGGGAGGGGAAGCTATGGCTACACCTTC

V gene: TRBV20-1
J gene: TRBJ1-2
D gene: .
clone size: .
CDR3 protein: CSASWGNGYTF
CDR3 DNA: TGCAGTGCTAGTTGGGGTAATGGCTACACCTTC

V gene: TRBV10-1
J gene: TRBJ2-1
D gene: TRBD1
clone size: .
CDR3 protein: CASSTGVNNEQFF
CDR3 DNA: TGCGCCAGCAGTACAGGGGTCAACAATGAGCAGTTCTTC

V gene: TRBV6-5
J gene: TRBJ1-4
D gene: .
clone size: .
CDR3 protein: CASRGQGSGEKLFF
CDR3 DNA: TGTGCCAGCAGGGGGCAGGGATCGGGTGAAAAACTGTTTTTT

V gene: TRBV10-2
J gene: TRBJ1-5
D gene: .
clone size: once
CDR3 protein: CASKRQGLNQPQHF
CDR3 DNA: TGCGCCAGCAAGCGGCAGGGCCTCAATCAGCCCCAGCATTTT

V gene: TRBV7-2
J gene: TRBJ2-2
D gene: .
clone size: .
CDR3 protein: CASFLGMGEAGELFF
CDR3 DNA: TGTGCCAGCTTCTTAGGGATGGGGGAAGCCGGGGAGCTGTTTTTT

V gene: TRBV12-3/TRBV12-4
J gene: TRBJ2-5
D gene: .
clone size: .
CDR3 protein: CASSSNQETQYF
CDR3 DNA: TGTGCCAGCAGCTCCAACCAAGAGACCCAGTACTTC

V gene: TRBV5-4
J gene: TRBJ2-7
D gene: .
clone size: .
CDR3 protein: CASSRRGSYEQYF
CDR3 DNA: TGTGCCAGCAGCCGGCGGGGCTCCTACGAGCAGTACTTC

V gene: TRBV28
J gene: TRBJ2-2
D gene: .
clone size: .
CDR3 protein: CASSLGSTGELFF
CDR3 DNA: TGTGCCAGCAGCCTCGGATCCACCGGGGAGCTGTTTTTT

V gene: TRBV4-3
J gene: TRBJ2-3
D gene: .
clone size: .
CDR3 protein: CASSQGAGYTDTQYF
CDR3 DNA: TGCGCCAGCAGCCAAGGGGCAGGGTACACAGATACGCAGTATTTT

V gene: TRBV7-8
J gene: TRBJ2-1
D gene: TRBD2
clone size: .
CDR3 protein: CASSAHGGGAEWKFF
CDR3 DNA: TGTGCCAGCAGCGCGCACGGCGGGGGGGCGGAATGGAAGTTCTTC

V gene: TRBV30
J gene: TRBJ2-3
D gene: .
clone size: .
CDR3 protein: CAWMTGTDTQYF
CDR3 DNA: TGTGCCTGGATGACAGGCACAGATACGCAGTATTTT

V gene: TRBV4-2
J gene: TRBJ1-3
D gene: .
clone size: few
CDR3 protein: CASSQDLRSRSGDTIYF
CDR3 DNA: TGTGCCAGCAGCCAAGACCTCCGTTCCCGGAGTGGAGACACCATATATTTT

V gene: TRBV28
J gene: TRBJ1-2
D gene: TRBD1
clone size: few
CDR3 protein: CASSLGTGWNYGYTF
CDR3 DNA: TGTGCCAGCAGTCTGGGGACAGGGTGGAACTATGGCTACACCTTC

V gene: TRBV12-5
J gene: TRBJ1-1
D gene: TRBD1
clone size: .
CDR3 protein: CASGLVGFTGTGGTEAFF
CDR3 DNA: TGTGCTAGTGGTTTGGTAGGGTTTACCGGGACAGGTGGGACTGAAGCTTTCTTT

V gene: TRBV19
J gene: TRBJ1-5
D gene: TRBD1
clone size: .
CDR3 protein: CASRNRGSNQPQHF
CDR3 DNA: TGTGCCAGTAGGAACAGGGGCAGCAATCAGCCCCAGCATTTT

V gene: TRBV28
J gene: TRBJ2-7
D gene: TRBD1
clone size: .
CDR3 protein: CASSLGTGGSYEQYF
CDR3 DNA: TGTGCCAGCAGTTTAGGGACAGGGGGTTCCTACGAGCAGTACTTC